The 8 T cell receptor beta chains listed next were all sequenced from one sample in a study of blood T cell repertoires in COVID-19. Sequencing used immunoSEQ multiplex PCR; TCRdb keeps in-frame clones, though not all of them. The sample lists over 100,000 clones; about 91% were seen once. The sequencing sample was made of peripheral blood. Source of these receptors: a man aged 50 to 60 with acute or convalescent COVID-19.

The chain is built from TRBV5-1 and TRBJ1-3; a possible D gene is TRBD1 (5 bases). This CDR3 comprises 15 residues. The V gene lost 2 bases and the J gene lost 0 bases, with 9 bases spanning the gap. The germline V gene has CDR1 SGHRS and CDR2 YFSETQ. This CDR3 reads CASSFSGASGNTIYF. The DNA of the CDR3 is TGCGCCAGCAGCTTTAGTGGGGCCTCTGGAAACACCATATATTTT. The variable domain in full, completed from reference TRBV5-1 and TRBJ1-3, reads KAGVTQTPRYLIKTRGQQVTLSCSPISGHRSVSWYQQTPGQGLQFLFEYFSETQRNKGNFPGRFSGRQFSNSRSEMNVSTLELGDSALYLCASSFSGASGNTIYFGEGSWLTVV.

The chain carries TRBV5-1 and TRBJ1-5; no clear D gene. The CDR3 totals 14 residues. Trimming removed 4 bases at V and 5 bases at J, with 13 bases between. Looked up from germline, CDR1 is SGHRS and CDR2 is YFSETQ. The CDR3 loop reads CASSPGGLDQPQHF. CDR3 DNA sequence: TGCGCCAGCAGCCCGGGAGGTCTAGATCAGCCCCAGCATTTT.

The CDR3 reads CARSLEPKPPAKNIQYF. CDR3 nucleotide sequence: TGTGCCAGAAGCTTGGAGCCGAAACCACCAGCCAAAAACATTCAGTACTTC. The chain uses TRBV5-3 and TRBJ2-4; D is ambiguous. TRBV5-3 is given ORF status, its function remaining uncertain. The CDR3 is 17 residues long. Trimming took off 0 bases at V and 0 bases at J, with 13 bases between the two ends.

The V call is TRBV18, the J call TRBJ1-1; D is undetermined. This CDR3 region has 13 residues. Germline V gene sequence: CDR1 KGHSH, CDR2 LQKENI. Trimming took off 6 bases at V and 1 base at J, with 9 bases between the two ends. CDR3 nucleotides: TGTGCCAGCTCTCCGTATTCGAACACTGAAGCTTTCTTT. Amino acid sequence: CASSPYSNTEAFF.

V and J are TRBV18 and TRBJ1-3; maybe TRBD1 (6 bases). The CDR3 has 15 residues. V lost 0 bases and J 4 bases, leaving 10 bases between the germline ends. Germline V gene data show CDR1 as KGHSH and CDR2 as LQKENI. CDR3 amino acids: CASSPPDRRGNTIYF. In DNA, the CDR3 is TGTGCCAGCTCACCACCGGACAGAAGAGGAAACACCATATATTTT.

CDR3 sequence: CASSFSGPNQPQHF. The CDR3 coding sequence is TGTGCCAGCAGCTTTTCAGGGCCTAATCAGCCCCAGCATTTT. The chain recombines TRBV6-6 with TRBJ1-5; maybe TRBD1 (5 bases). Trimming took 6 bases from V and 4 from J, leaving 13 bases between them. Germline V gives CDR1 MNHNY, CDR2 SVGAGI (reference sequence). This CDR3 is 14 amino acids long.

As concerns this clone: One junction end disagrees with the germline gene, perhaps due to a read error. The rearrangement joins TRBV7-7 to TRBJ2-7, with 10 bases that match TRBD2. This CDR3 has 16 amino acids. Germline-derived CDR1 and CDR2 are SSHAT and FNYEAQ (reference sequence). The DNA of the CDR3 is TGTGCTAGCAGCCGGAAACTAGCGGGGTCCTCCTACGAGCAGTACTTC. Translated: CASSRKLAGSSYEQYF.

The rearrangement uses TRBV7-9 and TRBJ1-1; D gene uncertain. Germline CDR1 is SEHNR and CDR2 is FQNEAQ (reference sequence). This CDR3 contains 15 residues. V lost 3 bases, J lost 1 base, and 12 bases lay in between. The CDR3 sequence is CASSLSAGRNTEAFF. The CDR3 DNA is TGTGCCAGCAGCTTGAGCGCGGGGAGGAACACTGAAGCTTTCTTT.